These T cell receptor beta chains were read from a single sample in a study of cytomegalovirus exposure and HLA in healthy donors. The method was immunoSEQ multiplex PCR; TCRdb's version includes in-frame clones alone and lacks a portion of them. In total, the table holds 53,000 or so clones. Sequencing input: PBMCs. The source of these receptors is a young man in good health and CMV-seropositive. Both conserved end residues are part of each CDR3. The D gene is left open where the match is weak.

j_call,v_call,cdr3_length,d_call,cdr3_aa,cdr3_nt
TRBJ1-1,TRBV5-1,14,NA,CASSLARVATEAFF,TGCGCCAGCAGCTTGGCCAGGGTAGCAACTGAAGCTTTCTTT
TRBJ2-1,TRBV6-1,13,TRBD2,CASSGTSLNEQFF,TGTGCCAGCAGCGGGACTAGCTTAAATGAGCAGTTCTTC
TRBJ2-7,TRBV6-4,14,TRBD2,CASSESSGSSEQYF,TGTGCCAGCAGTGAGAGTAGCGGGAGTTCCGAGCAGTACTTC
TRBJ1-5,TRBV7-8,16,NA,CASSQGQGRSNQPQHF,TGTGCCAGCAGTCAAGGGCAGGGAAGGAGCAATCAGCCCCAGCATTTT
TRBJ1-5,TRBV12-2,15,NA,CASRLTVYSNQPQHF,TGTGCAAGTCGCTTAACAGTTTATAGCAATCAGCCCCAGCATTTT
TRBJ2-3,TRBV11-1,16,NA,CASSQVGGGSTDTQYF,TGTGCCAGCAGCCAGGTGGGCGGAGGGAGCACAGATACGCAGTATTTT
TRBJ2-2,TRBV10-3,15,TRBD2,CANSVQREDTGELFF,TGTGCCAACAGTGTTCAGCGGGAGGACACCGGGGAGCTGTTTTTT
TRBJ1-6,TRBV5-1,16,TRBD1,CASSSAGTGHNSPLHF,TGCGCCAGCAGCTCCGCAGGGACAGGGCATAATTCACCCCTCCACTTT
TRBJ2-3,TRBV11-3,17,TRBD2,CASSLPTSGTSTDTQYF,TGTGCCAGCAGCTTACCAACTAGCGGCACTAGCACAGATACGCAGTATTTT
TRBJ2-7,TRBV5-1,18,NA,CASSYPGHQSSWSYEQYF,TGCGCCAGCAGCTATCCGGGACATCAATCGAGCTGGTCCTACGAGCAGTACTTC
TRBJ2-2,TRBV4-2,14,TRBD2,CASSRTSGTGELFF,TGTGCCAGCAGCCGGACTAGCGGGACCGGGGAGCTGTTTTTT
TRBJ2-1,TRBV2,15,TRBD1,CASLRQGGLYNEQFF,TGTGCCAGTCTCAGACAGGGCGGCCTCTACAATGAGCAGTTCTTC
TRBJ2-1,TRBV2,13,NA,CAKETTPHNEQFF,TGTGCCAAAGAGACAACGCCACACAATGAGCAGTTCTTC
TRBJ2-7,TRBV5-1,16,TRBD2,CASSSGTSGRANEQYF,TGCGCCAGCAGCTCCGGGACTAGCGGGAGGGCGAACGAGCAGTACTTC
TRBJ2-7,TRBV9,16,TRBD2,CASSISSGPNIYEQYF,TGTGCCAGCAGCATTAGTAGCGGGCCTAACATCTACGAGCAGTACTTC
TRBJ2-7,TRBV4-1,14,TRBD2,CASSQVAGDYEQYF,TGCGCCAGCAGCCAAGTTGCGGGAGACTACGAGCAGTACTTC